One sample yielded the 23 T cell receptor beta chains listed below, sequenced in a study of early T cells in non-severe SARS-CoV-2 infection. TCRdb reanalysed the 5' RACE reads using MiXCR and keeps one entry per CDR3 protein. The table has approximately 77,000 distinct CDR3 sequences, 9.5% to 15% seen once. The specimen comprised whole blood, sampled at baseline. These receptors all come from an adult who was a healthcare worker with PCR-confirmed SARS-CoV-2 infection or an uninfected control (not recorded which). The donor label of this sample is uncertain.

There are a few counts of this clonotype. This chain links TRBV20-1 with TRBJ2-5; 8 bases are a match to TRBD2. Germline V CDR1 and CDR2: DFQATT, SNEGSKA (reference sequence). The trim removed 0 bases at V and 5 bases at J, leaving 8 bases unmatched. CDR3 length: 15 amino acids. CDR3 nucleotide sequence: TGCAGTGCTAGAGAGGGGACTAGTCCAATGGAGACCCAGTACTTC. Its protein product is CSAREGTSPMETQYF.

The V gene is TRBV24-1, the J gene TRBJ2-1; 7 nucleotides agree with TRBD1. This CDR3 contains 13 residues. In germline, CDR1 is KGHDR, CDR2 SFDVKD. Trimming cost V 0 bases and J 8 bases; bases outside gene matches: 0. The CDR3 DNA follows: TGTGCCACCAGTGATTTGCAGGGGGATGAGCAGTTCTTC. Translation gives CATSDLQGDEQFF.

The chain employs TRBV25-1 and TRBJ2-7; D gene uncertain. Germline CDR1 is MGHDK and CDR2 is SYGVNS. V was cut by 4 bases and J by 2 bases, with 15 bases left in between. The CDR3 is 15 residues long. The CDR3 DNA is TGTGCCAGCAGTGCTCGAAGGACGGTTACCTACGAGCAGTACTTC. Amino acids: CASSARRTVTYEQYF.

DNA of the CDR3: TGTGCCAGCAGCGTATTCCCCGGCTCCTACAATGAGCAGTTCTTC. Protein product: CASSVFPGSYNEQFF. The chain couples TRBV9 to TRBJ2-1; D remains unclear. The CDR3 has 15 residues. Germline V lookup: CDR1 SGDLS, CDR2 YYNGEE. With 1 base removed from V and 0 bases from J, the gap between germline ends came to 8 bases.

In its sample, this clonotype was seen many times. V and J are TRBV27 and TRBJ2-3, with D hard to call. Germline-derived CDR1 and CDR2 are MNHEY and SMNVEV (reference sequence). Trimming took 3 bases from V and 7 from J, leaving 20 bases between them. The CDR3 is made up of 16 amino acids. CDR3 amino acids: CASSFSGDPKGNTQYF. In nucleotides, the CDR3 is TGTGCCAGCAGTTTTTCTGGCGACCCGAAAGGAAATACGCAGTATTTT.

This chain connects TRBV5-1 to TRBJ2-5; 9 bases map to TRBD2. The CDR3 sequence is 16 residues long. Germline values: CDR1 SGHRS, CDR2 YFSETQ. J lost 3 bases, V lost 4 bases, and 10 bases had no gene match. The CDR3 DNA reads as TGCGCCAGCAGCACGAGCGGGGGGTTTGGCGAAGAGACCCAGTACTTC. Its protein product is CASSTSGGFGEETQYF.

This clonotype was detected many times. The chain carries TRBV6-2 or TRBV6-3 and TRBJ2-7; TRBD2 might be the D (6 bases). The CDR3 spans 11 residues. V was cut by 6 bases and J by 4 bases, with 7 bases left in between. Germline V gene sequence: CDR1 MNHEY, CDR2 SVGEGT. The CDR3 spells CASSRGYEQYF. The CDR3 nucleotides are TGTGCCAGCAGCCGGGGGTACGAGCAGTACTTC.

The chain couples TRBV30 to TRBJ1-6; no firm D call. V was shortened by 0 bases and J by 14 bases, with 11 bases between the two germline ends. Germline lookup yields CDR1 GTSNPN and CDR2 SVGIG (reference sequence). The CDR3 is made up of 12 amino acids. CDR3 sequence: CAWSVQRSTLHF. CDR3 nucleotides: TGTGCCTGGAGTGTACAAAGGAGCACCCTCCACTTT.

The chain carries TRBV7-2 and TRBJ2-1; D is perhaps TRBD1 (6 bases). CDR1 and CDR2 from the germline V gene are SGHTA and FQGNSA. This CDR3 is built from 13 residues. V was pared by 1 base and J by 9 bases, with 10 bases between. CDR3 loop: CASSLDRVIEQFF. The CDR3 nucleotides read TGTGCCAGCAGCTTAGACAGGGTAATTGAGCAGTTCTTC.

This clonotype was observed at least ten times. The rearrangement uses TRBV19 and TRBJ2-5; D might be TRBD1 or TRBD2, each matching 5 bases. The germline CDR1 and CDR2 sequences are LNHDA and SQIVND (reference sequence). The V end was cut by 1 base, the J end by 1 base, with 7 bases between. The CDR3 is 14 amino acids. DNA of the CDR3: TGTGCCAGTAGTATAGCGGGGCCCCAAGAGACCCAGTACTTC. Translated: CASSIAGPQETQYF.

This clonotype was seen a few times. The chain combines TRBV5-5 with TRBJ1-1; D unclear. The CDR3 spans 14 residues. Trimming stripped 1 base from V and 4 bases from J, with 11 bases between. In germline, CDR1 is SGHKS, CDR2 YYEKEE (reference sequence). As DNA, the CDR3 is TGTGCCAGCAGCTTGTTTTTTGGCCTCACTGAAGCTTTCTTT. Its protein is CASSLFFGLTEAFF.

In its sample, this clonotype was seen a few times. The chain uses TRBV19 and TRBJ1-1; D unresolved. The V end lost 5 bases, the J end lost 1 base, and 8 bases lay between the germline ends. The CDR3 consists of 13 residues. CDR1 and CDR2 from the germline V gene are LNHDA and SQIVND (reference sequence). This chain's CDR3 is CASSYATNTEAFF. CDR3 coding DNA: TGTGCCAGTAGTTACGCAACGAACACTGAAGCTTTCTTT.

This clonotype was seen at least ten times. This rearrangement joins TRBV9 to TRBJ2-1; D perhaps matches TRBD2 (5 bases). Germline values: CDR1 SGDLS, CDR2 YYNGEE. V was trimmed by 2 bases and J by 5 bases, leaving 5 bases between them. CDR3 length: 12 residues. CDR3: CASSVSDNEQFF. Here the CDR3 DNA reads TGTGCCAGCAGCGTTAGCGACAATGAGCAGTTCTTC.

This clonotype was seen only a few times. The chain recombines TRBV24-1 with TRBJ2-1; TRBD2 is a possible D gene (6 bases). V was trimmed by 7 bases and J by 7 bases, leaving 16 bases between them. The length of the CDR3 is 14 residues. Germline-derived CDR1 and CDR2 are KGHDR and SFDVKD. DNA for the CDR3: TGTGCCACCAGCCGGCGTGGGGGAGGAAATGAGCAGTTCTTC. Translating gives CATSRRGGGNEQFF.

This CDR3 is CASSFAGLAEETQYF. In DNA, the CDR3 is TGTGCCAGCAGTTTCGCGGGACTAGCGGAAGAGACCCAGTACTTC. The V and J genes are TRBV6-5 and TRBJ2-5; TRBD2 matches 11 bases. The CDR3 extends over 15 amino acids. V gave up 4 bases and J gave up 3 bases; unmatched junction bases: 4. Germline V gene lookup returns CDR1 MNHEY and CDR2 SVGAGI.

This clonotype came up a few times. V usage is TRBV4-1 and J usage is TRBJ1-1; the match to TRBD1 covers 8 bases. CDR1 and CDR2 (germline): MGHRA, YSYEKL. The CDR3 loop spans 13 amino acids. V dropped 7 bases and J dropped 2; count of bases not matched to a gene: 3. CDR3 loop: CASNGQGNTEAFF. CDR3 sequence (DNA): TGCGCCAGCAACGGACAGGGAAACACTGAAGCTTTCTTT.

The chain recombines TRBV6-2 or TRBV6-3 with TRBJ2-1; TRBD2 aligns across 12 bases. Germline assignment: CDR1 MNHEY and CDR2 SVGEGT. V shed 4 bases and J 2 bases; nucleotides not matched to a gene: 9. CDR3 size: 18 residues. In nucleotides, the CDR3 is TGTGCCAGCAGTTTCGGGACTAGCGGGCGCCTAACCTACAATGAGCAGTTCTTC. It yields the protein CASSFGTSGRLTYNEQFF.

Many counts were recorded for this clonotype. This chain uses TRBV4-2 with TRBJ2-3; no firm D call. Trimming removed 1 base at V and 2 bases at J, with 7 bases between. Germline V lookup: CDR1 LGHNA, CDR2 YNFKEQ. This CDR3 has 14 residues. The CDR3 reads CASSQVAYTDTQYF. DNA for the CDR3: TGTGCCAGCAGCCAAGTAGCCTACACAGATACGCAGTATTTT.

This clonotype was observed a few times. CDR3 in DNA: TGTGCCAGCAGCTCGACCCCGACTAGTGCGCGGTTCTTC. This encodes CASSSTPTSARFF. The J gene is TRBJ2-1, the V gene TRBV7-7; the D gene is possibly TRBD2 (6 bases). This CDR3 has 13 amino acids. Deletions cut 4 bases from V and 15 bases from J, with 19 bases between. CDR1 SSHAT and CDR2 FNYEAQ come from the germline V gene (reference sequence).

J is TRBJ1-2 and V is TRBV20-1, with a possible D match to TRBD1 (5 bases). CDR3 length: 16 amino acids. V shed 0 bases and J shed 5 bases, with 19 bases lying between them. The germline gives CDR1 DFQATT, CDR2 SNEGSKA (reference sequence). Here the CDR3 reads CSARDFKDGGAYGYTF. CDR3 in DNA: TGCAGTGCTAGAGATTTTAAGGACGGAGGGGCTTATGGCTACACCTTC.

The rearrangement joins TRBV19 to TRBJ1-3; D unresolved. Germline-derived CDR1 and CDR2 are LNHDA and SQIVND (reference sequence). This CDR3 is built from 13 residues. With 8 bases removed from V and 0 bases from J, the gap between germline ends came to 8 bases. The CDR3 nucleotides are TGTGCCAGTCGCGGAGCCTCTGGAAACACCATATATTTT. Amino acids: CASRGASGNTIYF. The entire variable domain, with the rest obtained from reference TRBV19 and TRBJ1-3, is as follows: DGGITQSPKYLFRKEGQNVTLSCEQNLNHDAMYWYRQDPGQGLRLIYYSQIVNDFQKGDIAEGYSVSREKKESFPLTVTSAQKNPTAFYLCASRGASGNTIYFGEGSWLTVV.

The chain recombines TRBV27 with TRBJ2-1, with 7 bases matching TRBD1. V shed 5 bases, J shed 5 bases, and the junction held 12 bases outside the gene matches. Germline values: CDR1 MNHEY, CDR2 SMNVEV (reference sequence). The CDR3 is made up of 16 amino acids. The CDR3 loop is CASSPLRRGFDNEQFF. The CDR3 region has the DNA TGTGCCAGCAGTCCCCTGCGCAGGGGGTTCGACAATGAGCAGTTCTTC.

The V call is TRBV18, the J call TRBJ2-5, with D possibly being TRBD1 (6 bases). CDR3 length equals 14 residues. The germline V and J ends were trimmed by 6 bases and 1 base, with 12 bases remaining between them. Per the germline V gene, CDR1 is KGHSH and CDR2 is LQKENI. CDR3 residues: CASSPGQLQETQYF. CDR3 in DNA: TGTGCCAGCTCTCCTGGACAGCTCCAAGAGACCCAGTACTTC. Full variable domain (outside the CDR3, taken from reference TRBV18 and TRBJ2-5): NAGVMQNPRHLVRRRGQEARLRCSPMKGHSHVYWYRQLPEEGLKFMVYLQKENIIDESGMPKERFSAEFPKEGPSILRIQQVVRGDSAAYFCASSPGQLQETQYFGPGTRLLVL.